This T cell receptor beta chain was sequenced for a study of shared clonotypes between healthy human individuals (dated by TCRdb to 2020 to 2021). About the full investigation: The cohort included three men and two women between 18 and 49 years of age. The study deeply sequenced blood TCR repertoires of five healthy adults to estimate repertoire size and the extent of clonotype sharing between individuals. For each donor, CD4 naive and CD4 memory were each run on three plates, CD8 naive on two plates, and CD8 memory on one plate. Between about 0.9 and 8.9 billion PBMCs per donor were obtained by leukapheresis. To increase sequencing depth and limit assay-specific biases, different laboratories used diverse techniques to prepare libraries and sequence TCR repertoires.

In the case of this clone: The clone's antigen remains unknown. No much larger clone is present one base from it, and per-base qualities are unavailable.

Broad study findings and their caveats: Estimated clonotype richness was generally larger for naive than for memory subsets. Compared with non-shared clonotypes, the clonotypes found in all four sorted-subset donors had higher generation probabilities. Sampling was limited to blood, and TCR repertoires in tissue likely differ from TCR repertoires in blood. When a few donors were compared, the shared fraction of clonotypes was roughly 5% for naive CD4, less than 4% for naive CD8, more than 2% for memory CD4, and 0.35% to 0.4% for memory CD8. Pairwise subsampling led to the expectation that sequencing depth would affect the degree of clonotype sharing among donors. The genetic and exposure-history diversity represented was limited by the small number of donors. Even with the large sequencing depth, rarefaction of the sorted-subset datasets indicated that sequencing was incomplete.

Using the deep immunoSEQ assay, TCR CDR3 regions were amplified from genomic DNA by multiplex PCR. For each cell subset, the extracted genomic DNA was distributed evenly across all wells of several immunoSEQ 96-well plates, and each plate served as one replicate. For sorted subsets, approximately 200 ng of genomic DNA, equivalent to 30,000 or so T cell genomes, went into each replicate PCR. Purified libraries were quantified with a Qubit 3.0 fluorometer, sized on a Bioanalyzer 2100, and re-quantified with the KAPA Library Quantification kit. A separate single-read 150-cycle Illumina NextSeq 550 flow cell was used to sequence each immunoSEQ 96-well plate. Processing in the source paper ran as follows. Because only junctional sequences without quality scores were contained in the immunoSEQ output, filtering matching that applied to full-length reads could not be performed. Sequences were annotated with PyIR, a Python wrapper for IgBLAST v1.9, and V/J genes and CDR3 were assigned using IMGT germline references. Reads were removed for weak V/J assignments (E-value above 1e-6), missing CDR3, stop codons, out-of-frame junctions, or ambiguous translated residues. V3J clonotypes were defined as sequences sharing an identical inferred V gene, J gene, and CDR3 amino acid sequence. Percentage overlap between repertoires was computed as shared unique clonotypes divided by the size of the smaller repertoire. Repertoire richness was assessed with RTK rarefaction, the Chao1 estimator, and Recon v2.1 estimates of unobserved clonotypes. OLGA was used to compute generation probabilities for all TCRbeta clonotypes that the gDNA method yielded from a few donors. What TCRdb holds here is the immuneACCESS table cut down to in-frame rearrangements. Part of the clones is not present; checked against another copy, under half of the missing clones reflect an unresolved V gene, and the others are unexplained. The V and J calls and the clone size are those of that table, but D and trimming were determined from the DNA. Present in this sample are over 850,000 clones, more than 75% of which were seen just once. The ten largest clones represent 0.4% to 0.55% of the sample.

The donors were healthy, HIV-negative adults with no recently reported acute infections or vaccinations. Only Caucasian adults living in Nashville, Tennessee, USA were represented among the donors. CD4+ T cells were enriched by magnetic negative selection; naive cells were then positively selected on CD45RA, and the negative fraction formed the memory subset. After blood collection by leukapheresis, PBMCs were isolated using Ficoll-Histopaque density gradient centrifugation and then cryopreserved in the vapor phase of liquid nitrogen. Purity and quantity of every magnetically sorted T cell population were checked by analytical flow cytometry. Each sorted fraction had its genomic DNA isolated and then quantified by UV absorbance on a Nanodrop 2000c. Source material: memory CD4+ T cells from PBMCs. The cell subset or site label for this specimen denotes: CD45RA-negative fraction. The source is a man younger than 35 in good health. Some clones in this sample may be carry-over from other donors' samples.

The nucleotides are TGTGCCAGCTTTAGCGGGAGGGCCAAGAATGAGCAGTTCTTC. It encodes CASFSGRAKNEQFF. The chain employs TRBV6-1 and TRBJ2-1; TRBD2 lines up with 11 middle nucleotides. The germline V gene yields MNHNS for CDR1 and SASEGT for CDR2. The CDR3 holds 14 amino acids from the cysteine to the phenylalanine. This entry keeps only the CDR3 DNA: 42 bases, framed from base 1. V is pruned by 8 bases and J by 7 bases, leaving 7 bases of the junction without a gene match.